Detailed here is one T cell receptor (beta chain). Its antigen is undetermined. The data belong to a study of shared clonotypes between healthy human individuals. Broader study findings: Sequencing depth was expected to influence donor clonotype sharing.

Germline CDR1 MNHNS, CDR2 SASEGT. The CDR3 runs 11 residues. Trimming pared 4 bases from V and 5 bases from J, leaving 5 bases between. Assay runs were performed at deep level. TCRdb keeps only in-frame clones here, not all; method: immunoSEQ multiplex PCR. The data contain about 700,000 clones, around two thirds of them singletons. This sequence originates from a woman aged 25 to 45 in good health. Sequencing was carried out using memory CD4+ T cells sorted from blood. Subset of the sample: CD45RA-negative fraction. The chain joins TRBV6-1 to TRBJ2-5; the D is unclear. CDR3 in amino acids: CASSALETQYF. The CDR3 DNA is TGTGCCAGCAGTGCACTGGAGACCCAGTACTTC.